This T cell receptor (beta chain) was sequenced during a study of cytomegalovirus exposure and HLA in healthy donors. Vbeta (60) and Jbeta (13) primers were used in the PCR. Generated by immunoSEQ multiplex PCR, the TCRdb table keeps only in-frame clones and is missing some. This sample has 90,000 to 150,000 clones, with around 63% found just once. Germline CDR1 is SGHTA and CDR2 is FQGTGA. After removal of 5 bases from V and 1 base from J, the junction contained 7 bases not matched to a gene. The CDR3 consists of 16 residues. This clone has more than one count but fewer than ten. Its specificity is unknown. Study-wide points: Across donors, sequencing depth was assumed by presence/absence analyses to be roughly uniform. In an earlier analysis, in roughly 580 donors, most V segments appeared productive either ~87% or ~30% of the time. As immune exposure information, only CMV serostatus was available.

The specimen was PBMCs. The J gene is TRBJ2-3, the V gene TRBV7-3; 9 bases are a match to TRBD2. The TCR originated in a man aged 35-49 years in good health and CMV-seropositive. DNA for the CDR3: TGTGCCAGCAGCCCACAGGGACTAGCAGGCACAGATACGCAGTATTTT. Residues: CASSPQGLAGTDTQYF. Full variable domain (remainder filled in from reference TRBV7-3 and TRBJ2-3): GAGVSQTPSNKVTEKGKYVELRCDPISGHTALYWYRQSLGQGPEFLIYFQGTGAADDSGLPNDRFFAVRPEGSVSTLKIQRTERGDSAVYLCASSPQGLAGTDTQYFGPGTRLTVL.